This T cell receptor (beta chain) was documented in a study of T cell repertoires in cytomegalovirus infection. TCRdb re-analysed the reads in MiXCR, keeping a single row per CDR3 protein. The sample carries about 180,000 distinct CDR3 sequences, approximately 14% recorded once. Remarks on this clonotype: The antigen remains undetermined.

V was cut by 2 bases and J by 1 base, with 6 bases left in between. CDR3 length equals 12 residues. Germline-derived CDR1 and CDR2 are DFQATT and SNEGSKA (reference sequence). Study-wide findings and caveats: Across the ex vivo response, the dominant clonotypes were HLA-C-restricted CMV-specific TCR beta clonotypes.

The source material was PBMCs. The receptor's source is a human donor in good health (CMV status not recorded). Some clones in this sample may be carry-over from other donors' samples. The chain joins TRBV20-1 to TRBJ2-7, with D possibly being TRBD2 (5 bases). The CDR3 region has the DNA TGCAGTGCTAGAAGGGAGTCCTACGAGCAGTACTTC. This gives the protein CSARRESYEQYF.